These 5 T cell receptor beta chains came from one sample sequenced in a study of T cells in tuberculosis (dated by TCRdb to between 2018 and 2020). This sample's time point label indicates: new active TB diagnosis, blood taken before or within 7 days of starting treatment. Library generation was performed with the immunoSEQ multiplex PCR assay. TCRdb took this table from immuneACCESS and kept in-frame rearrangements with V and J called. Such tables lack part of the clones; where checked against another copy, unresolved V genes explain under half of the gap, and the rest is unexplained. For this sample there are approximately 35,000 clones; about 90% appear just once. The ten largest clones capture roughly 6.4% of the sample. The specimen comprised PBMCs, sampled at tuberculosis diagnosis. Receptors originate from an adult with tuberculosis. Some clones in this sample may be carry-over from other donors' samples.

This rearrangement joins TRBV4-2 to TRBJ1-2, with D possibly being TRBD1 (5 bases). CDR3 length: 15 residues. Germline lookup yields CDR1 LGHNA and CDR2 YNFKEQ. V gave up 0 bases and J gave up 7 bases, with 15 bases separating them. The CDR3 is CASSQDTAGFRGYTF. In DNA form, the CDR3 reads TGTGCCAGCAGCCAAGATACGGCAGGGTTCCGTGGCTACACCTTC.

The V call is TRBV10-3, the J call TRBJ1-5; the match to TRBD1 covers 12 bases. Germline CDR1 reads ENHRY; CDR2 reads SYGVKD. The CDR3 sequence is 15 residues long. Losses at the gene ends were 6 bases for V and 6 bases for J; bases not matched to a gene: 6. The CDR3 DNA sequence: TGTGCCATCAGATCGGGACAGGGGGCGGGTCAGCCCCAGCATTTT. Translated, it gives CAIRSGQGAGQPQHF.

This clone was recorded only once. This chain links TRBV6-5 with TRBJ1-1, with 9 bases lining up with TRBD1. The length of the CDR3 is 15 residues. Looked up from germline, CDR1 is MNHEY and CDR2 is SVGAGI. V trimming: 6 bases; J trimming: 4 bases; junction bases outside the gene matches: 9. The CDR3 DNA is TGTGCCAGCAGCAGGGACAGGGTTTTGGGCACTGAAGCTTTCTTT. It specifies CASSRDRVLGTEAFF.

The J gene is TRBJ1-1, the V gene TRBV18; D is unclear. The CDR3 contains 14 residues. The V and J ends lost 2 bases and 5 bases respectively, with 12 bases between them. CDR1 KGHSH and CDR2 LQKENI come from the germline V gene. CDR3 region: CASSPMAGVTEAFF. In DNA form, the CDR3 reads TGTGCCAGCTCACCAATGGCAGGCGTGACTGAAGCTTTCTTT.

The V gene is TRBV2, the J gene TRBJ1-1; TRBD1 matches 7 bases. CDR1 is SNHLY and CDR2 is FYNNEI in the germline V gene. The CDR3 contains 13 residues. V was clipped by 5 bases and J by 5 bases; unmatched bases: 5. The chain's CDR3 is CASSSPGGTEAFF. CDR3 DNA: TGTGCCAGCAGTTCACCAGGGGGGACTGAAGCTTTCTTT.